This entry is about one TCR beta chain. Its antigen has not been determined. Base quality data are lacking; no much larger clone is found one base away. At study entry, adolescents were screened for latent tuberculosis infection using a tuberculin skin test and the QuantiFERON-TB GOLD In-Tube IGRA. Immunosequencing was performed on unsorted cryopreserved PBMC and covered roughly 100,000 T cells per clinical donor on average. Eleven high schools in the Worcester region of the Western Cape, South Africa, served as enrollment sites for adolescents aged 12 to 18 years. Around 10 adolescents infected with M. tuberculosis and ten uninfected adolescents were chosen and matched for age and sex. PBMC from adolescents were isolated by density centrifugation from freshly drawn heparinized blood and then cryopreserved. V and J are truncated by 6 bases and 6 bases respectively, leaving an intervening sequence of 10 bases. Reading from cysteine to phenylalanine, the CDR3 counts 12 amino acids. The sequence is cut down to CDR3 DNA, 36 bases in frame from base 1. The germline V gene (reference sequence) gives CDR1 as LNHDA and CDR2 as SQIVND.

The data were taken from a study of T cells in tuberculosis (dated by TCRdb to 2016 to 2019). For the wider study: To characterize T cells specific for the mycobacterial lipid antigen glucose monomycolate (GMM), the study used CD1B tetramers together with high-throughput TCR immunosequencing. A South African clinical cohort compared IGRA-negative adolescents, IGRA-positive adolescents with latent tuberculosis and adults with active tuberculosis, around 10 per group. What the authors observed across the whole study: Compared with IGRA-negative controls, TCR-alpha repertoires from active tuberculosis had smaller mean NN-distances to GMM-specific TCRs, which suggests that these TCRs underwent clonal expansion. Using GEM motif frequencies, a classifier achieved about 70% accuracy, whereas a classifier built on the diverse GMM-specific repertoire got to nearly 90% accuracy (AUROC 0.8 to 0.95). Clinical samples were selected based on the availability of cryopreserved specimens, with adults included as active tuberculosis cases and adolescents included as controls. Smaller NN-distances were partly driven by shorter CDR3-alpha lengths in active tuberculosis patients, and statistical significance was not reached for the TCR-beta difference.

TCR libraries were generated with the immunoSEQ multiplex PCR assay, using TCR-beta and/or TCR-alpha/delta assays for each sample. The amplified TCR libraries were sequenced on the Illumina high-throughput platform. The study's own analysis went as follows. Clustering and dimensionality reduction relied on pairwise TCRdist distances among GMM-specific receptors from T cells that were either sorted ex vivo or expanded in vitro. The score assigned to each clinical repertoire was mean NN-distance, meaning the average TCRdist to the nearest 10% of tetramer-positive reference sequences. GEM TCR motif frequency was computed as the fraction of unique TCRs matching known GEM sequences by V/J usage and CDR3 length. Linear discriminant analysis with leave-one-out cross-validation, implemented in scikit-learn, was used to classify active tuberculosis. TCRdb took this table from immuneACCESS and kept in-frame rearrangements with V and J called. Such tables lack part of the clones; where checked against another copy, unresolved V genes explain under half of the gap, and the rest is unexplained. V, J and clone size are taken as reported in that table, and D and trimming were inferred from the DNA itself. A total of tens of thousands of clones appear in this sample, around 97% of them only once. 6.2% of the sample is in the top ten clones.

The sequence was obtained from a donor aged 10 to 29 with latent tuberculosis or without tuberculosis infection. The chain couples TRBV19 to TRBJ2-3, and possibly TRBD1, on 5 matching bases. Sequencing was performed on PBMCs. The CDR3 region reads CASRGPGDTQYF. The DNA sequence is TGTGCCAGTAGGGGGCCTGGGGATACGCAGTATTTT.